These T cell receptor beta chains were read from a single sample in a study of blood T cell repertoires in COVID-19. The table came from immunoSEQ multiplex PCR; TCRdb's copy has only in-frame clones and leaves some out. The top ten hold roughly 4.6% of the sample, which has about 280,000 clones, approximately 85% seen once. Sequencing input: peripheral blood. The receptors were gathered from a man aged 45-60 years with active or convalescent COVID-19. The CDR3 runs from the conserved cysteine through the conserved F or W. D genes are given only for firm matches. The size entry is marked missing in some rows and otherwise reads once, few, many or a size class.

TGTGCCAGCAGCCAAGGGGCGGGGGGCATGGGCTACACCTTC,CASSQGAGGMGYTF,NA,TRBV4-2,NA,TRBJ1-2
TGTGCCAGCAGCCAAGCCGGGGGGCAACGAGAGACCCAGTACTTC,CASSQAGGQRETQYF,NA,TRBV14,NA,TRBJ2-5
TGTGCCAGCAGCTACCATTTAGCGGGCAGCTCCTACGAGCAGTACTTC,CASSYHLAGSSYEQYF,NA,TRBV5-4,TRBD2,TRBJ2-7
TGTGCCAGCAGCGTAGGTGCGGGGCTACAAGAGACCCAGTACTTC,CASSVGAGLQETQYF,NA,TRBV9,NA,TRBJ2-5
TGTGCCAGTAGTCCGGACAGGGCAGGAGGCTACACCTTC,CASSPDRAGGYTF,NA,TRBV19,TRBD1,TRBJ1-2
TGTGCCAGCACCCCCCCCGGTGGGCCAACTGAAGCTTTCTTT,CASTPPGGPTEAFF,NA,TRBV6-5,NA,TRBJ1-1
TGTGCCACCAGTGATTTTCGGGGTCTGGTCTCCGGGGAGCTGTTTTTT,CATSDFRGLVSGELFF,once,TRBV24-1,NA,TRBJ2-2
TGCGCCAGCAGCTGGGCCTTGAAGAGCACCGAGCAGTACTTC,CASSWALKSTEQYF,NA,TRBV5-1,NA,TRBJ2-7
TGTGCCAGCAGCCAAGATTACCCCGGGGCGGGAGGGGGAATTTACAATGAGCAGTTCTTC,CASSQDYPGAGGGIYNEQFF,NA,TRBV3-1/TRBV3-2,TRBD2,TRBJ2-1
TGTGCCAGCACAACTCTAGCGGGAGTGGCGGCCTCCTACGAGCAGTACTTC,CASTTLAGVAASYEQYF,NA,TRBV2,TRBD2,TRBJ2-7
TGTGCCAGCAGTTTATCGGTACTCCTGAATGAGCAGTTCTTC,CASSLSVLLNEQFF,once,TRBV27,NA,TRBJ2-1
TGTGCCAGCAGCTTGGGCGGGAGCGCCCGCTACGAGCAGTACTTC,CASSLGGSARYEQYF,NA,TRBV7-2,TRBD2,TRBJ2-7